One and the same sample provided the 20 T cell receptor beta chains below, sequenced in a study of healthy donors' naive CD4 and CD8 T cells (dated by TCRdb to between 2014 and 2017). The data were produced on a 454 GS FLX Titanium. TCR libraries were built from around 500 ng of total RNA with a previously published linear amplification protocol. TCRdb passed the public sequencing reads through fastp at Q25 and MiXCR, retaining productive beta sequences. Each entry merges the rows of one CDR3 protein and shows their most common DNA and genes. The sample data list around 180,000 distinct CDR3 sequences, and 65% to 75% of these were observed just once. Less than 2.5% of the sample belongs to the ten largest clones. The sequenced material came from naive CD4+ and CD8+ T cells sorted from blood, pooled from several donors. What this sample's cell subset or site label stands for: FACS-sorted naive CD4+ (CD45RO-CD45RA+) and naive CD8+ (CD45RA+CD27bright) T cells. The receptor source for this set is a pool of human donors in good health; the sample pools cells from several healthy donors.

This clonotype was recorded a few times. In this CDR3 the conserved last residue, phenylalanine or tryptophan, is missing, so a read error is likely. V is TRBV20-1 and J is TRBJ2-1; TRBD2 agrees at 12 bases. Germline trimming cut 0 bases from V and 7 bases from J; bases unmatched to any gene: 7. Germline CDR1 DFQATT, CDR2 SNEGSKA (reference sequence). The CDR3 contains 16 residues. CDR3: CSARDHGTSGGNEQFL. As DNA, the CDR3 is TGCAGTGCTAGAGATCACGGTACTAGCGGGGGGAATGAGCAGTTCCTC.

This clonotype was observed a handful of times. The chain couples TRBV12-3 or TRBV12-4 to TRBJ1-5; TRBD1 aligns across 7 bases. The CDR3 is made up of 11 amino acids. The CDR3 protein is CARGGDGPQHF. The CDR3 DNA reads TGTGCTAGAGGGGGCGACGGGCCCCAGCATTTT.

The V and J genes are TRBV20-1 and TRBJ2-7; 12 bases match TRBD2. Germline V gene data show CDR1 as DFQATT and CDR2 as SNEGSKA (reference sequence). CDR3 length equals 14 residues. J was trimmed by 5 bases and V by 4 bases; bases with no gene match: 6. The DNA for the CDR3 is TGCAGTGCTACCTCTAGCGGGAGGGCCCACGAGCAGTACTTC. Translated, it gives CSATSSGRAHEQYF.

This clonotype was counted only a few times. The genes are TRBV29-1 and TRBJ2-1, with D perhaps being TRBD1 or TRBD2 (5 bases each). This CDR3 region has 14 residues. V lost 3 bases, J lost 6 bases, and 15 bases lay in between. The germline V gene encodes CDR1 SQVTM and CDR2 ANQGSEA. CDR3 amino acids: CSVEDGGPVNEQFF. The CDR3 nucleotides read TGCAGCGTTGAGGATGGGGGACCTGTCAATGAGCAGTTCTTC.

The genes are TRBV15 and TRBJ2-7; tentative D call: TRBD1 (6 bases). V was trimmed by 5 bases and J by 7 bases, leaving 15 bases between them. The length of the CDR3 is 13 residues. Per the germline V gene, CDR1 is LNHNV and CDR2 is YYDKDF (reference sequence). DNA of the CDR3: TGTGCCACCAGCGTACCTCCGGGACAAGAGCAGTACTTC. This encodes CATSVPPGQEQYF.

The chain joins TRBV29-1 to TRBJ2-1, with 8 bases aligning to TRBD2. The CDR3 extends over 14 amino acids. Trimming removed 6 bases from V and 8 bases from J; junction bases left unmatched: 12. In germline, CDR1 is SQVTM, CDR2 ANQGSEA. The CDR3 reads CSVLLAESWDEQFF. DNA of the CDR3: TGCAGCGTGTTACTAGCGGAGTCATGGGATGAGCAGTTCTTC.

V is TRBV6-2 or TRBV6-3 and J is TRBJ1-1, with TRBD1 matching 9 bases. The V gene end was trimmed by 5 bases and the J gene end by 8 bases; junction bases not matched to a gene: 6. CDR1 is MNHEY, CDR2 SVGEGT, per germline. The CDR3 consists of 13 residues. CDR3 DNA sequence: TGTGCCAGCAGTCGTTGGACAGGGGTCGAAGCTTTCTTT. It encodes CASSRWTGVEAFF.

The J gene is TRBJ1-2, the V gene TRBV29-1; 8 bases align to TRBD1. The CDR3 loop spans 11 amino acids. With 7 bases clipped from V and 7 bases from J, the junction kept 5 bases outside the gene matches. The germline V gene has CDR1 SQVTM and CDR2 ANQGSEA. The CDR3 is CSGTGSLGYTF. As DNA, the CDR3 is TGCAGCGGGACAGGGAGCCTTGGCTACACCTTC.

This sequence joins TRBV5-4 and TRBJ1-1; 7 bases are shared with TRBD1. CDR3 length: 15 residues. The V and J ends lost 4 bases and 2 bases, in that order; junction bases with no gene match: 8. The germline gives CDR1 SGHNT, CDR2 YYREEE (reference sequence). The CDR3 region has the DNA TGTGCCAGCAGCCCAAAGACAGGGCTTAACACTGAAGCTTTCTTT. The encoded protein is CASSPKTGLNTEAFF. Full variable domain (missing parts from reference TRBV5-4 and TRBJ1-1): ETGVTQSPTHLIKTRGQQVTLRCSSQSGHNTVSWYQQALGQGPQFIFQYYREEENGRGNFPPRFSGLQFPNYSSELNVNALELDDSALYLCASSPKTGLNTEAFFGQGTRLTVV.

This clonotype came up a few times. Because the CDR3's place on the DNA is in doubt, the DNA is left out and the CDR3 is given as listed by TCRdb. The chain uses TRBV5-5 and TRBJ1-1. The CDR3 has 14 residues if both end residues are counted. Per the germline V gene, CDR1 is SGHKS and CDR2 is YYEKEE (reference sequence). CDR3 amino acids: CASSSSWVNTEAFF.

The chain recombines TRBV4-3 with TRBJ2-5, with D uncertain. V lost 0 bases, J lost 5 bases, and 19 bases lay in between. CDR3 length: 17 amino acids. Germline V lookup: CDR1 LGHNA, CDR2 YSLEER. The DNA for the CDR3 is TGCGCCAGCAGCCAAGAAACGTGGCAAGCCCTTAAGGAGACCCAGTACTTC. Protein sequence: CASSQETWQALKETQYF.

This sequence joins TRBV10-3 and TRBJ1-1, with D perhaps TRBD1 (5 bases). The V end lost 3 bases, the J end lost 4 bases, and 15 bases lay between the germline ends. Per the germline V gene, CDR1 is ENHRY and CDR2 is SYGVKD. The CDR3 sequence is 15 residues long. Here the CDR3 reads CAISDLGLGGTEAFF. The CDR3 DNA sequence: TGTGCCATCAGTGATTTGGGTCTTGGGGGCACTGAAGCTTTCTTT.

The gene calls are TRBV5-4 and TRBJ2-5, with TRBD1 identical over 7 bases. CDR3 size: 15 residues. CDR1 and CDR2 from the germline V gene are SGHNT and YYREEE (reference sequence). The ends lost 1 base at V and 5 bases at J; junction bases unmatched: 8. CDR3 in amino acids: CASSLSQGVRETQYF. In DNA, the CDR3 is TGTGCCAGCAGCTTGTCTCAGGGGGTGAGGGAGACCCAGTACTTC. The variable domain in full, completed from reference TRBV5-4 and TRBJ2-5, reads ETGVTQSPTHLIKTRGQQVTLRCSSQSGHNTVSWYQQALGQGPQFIFQYYREEENGRGNFPPRFSGLQFPNYSSELNVNALELDDSALYLCASSLSQGVRETQYFGPGTRLLVL.

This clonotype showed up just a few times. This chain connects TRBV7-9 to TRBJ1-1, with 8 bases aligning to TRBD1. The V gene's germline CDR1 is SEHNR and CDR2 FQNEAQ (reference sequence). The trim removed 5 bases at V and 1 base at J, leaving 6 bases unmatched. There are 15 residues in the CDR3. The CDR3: CASSTQGAANTEAFF. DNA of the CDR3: TGTGCCAGCAGCACCCAGGGGGCCGCGAACACTGAAGCTTTCTTT.

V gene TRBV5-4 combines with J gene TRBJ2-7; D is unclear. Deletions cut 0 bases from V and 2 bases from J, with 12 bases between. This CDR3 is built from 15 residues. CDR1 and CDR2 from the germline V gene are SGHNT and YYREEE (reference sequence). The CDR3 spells CASSLAGTGPYEQYF. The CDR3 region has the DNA TGTGCCAGCAGCTTGGCGGGTACTGGACCCTACGAGCAGTACTTC.

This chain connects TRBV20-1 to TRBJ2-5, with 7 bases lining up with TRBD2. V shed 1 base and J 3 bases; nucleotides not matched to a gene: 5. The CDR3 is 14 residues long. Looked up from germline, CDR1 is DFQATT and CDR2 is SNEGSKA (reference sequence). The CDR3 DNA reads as TGCAGTGCTAGAGGGACTAGTGAGAAAGAGACCCAGTACTTC. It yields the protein CSARGTSEKETQYF.

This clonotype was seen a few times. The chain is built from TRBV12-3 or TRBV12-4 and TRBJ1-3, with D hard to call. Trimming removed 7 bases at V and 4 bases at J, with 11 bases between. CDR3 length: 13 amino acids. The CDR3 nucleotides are TGTGCCAGCACCCTGGGGATAGGAAACACCATATATTTT. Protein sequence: CASTLGIGNTIYF.

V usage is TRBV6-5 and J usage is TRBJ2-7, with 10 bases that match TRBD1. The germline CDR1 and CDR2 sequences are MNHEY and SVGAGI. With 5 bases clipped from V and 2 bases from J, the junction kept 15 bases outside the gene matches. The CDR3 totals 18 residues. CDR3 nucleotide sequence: TGTGCCAGCAGTACGGGGACAGGGGAGCCTTCGGGTCCCTACGAGCAGTACTTC. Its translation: CASSTGTGEPSGPYEQYF.

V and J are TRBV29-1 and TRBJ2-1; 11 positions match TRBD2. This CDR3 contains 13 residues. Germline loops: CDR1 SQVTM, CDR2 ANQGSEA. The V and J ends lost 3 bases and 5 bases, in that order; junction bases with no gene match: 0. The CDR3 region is CSVETSGDNEQFF. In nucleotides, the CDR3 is TGCAGCGTTGAGACTAGCGGGGACAATGAGCAGTTCTTC.

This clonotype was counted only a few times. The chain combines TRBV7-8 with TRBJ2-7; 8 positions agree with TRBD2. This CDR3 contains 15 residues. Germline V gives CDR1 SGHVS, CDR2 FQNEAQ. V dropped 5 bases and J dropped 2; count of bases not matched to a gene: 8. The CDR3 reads CASSPRREVAYEQYF. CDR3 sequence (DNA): TGTGCCAGCAGCCCCCGGCGGGAGGTGGCCTACGAGCAGTACTTC.